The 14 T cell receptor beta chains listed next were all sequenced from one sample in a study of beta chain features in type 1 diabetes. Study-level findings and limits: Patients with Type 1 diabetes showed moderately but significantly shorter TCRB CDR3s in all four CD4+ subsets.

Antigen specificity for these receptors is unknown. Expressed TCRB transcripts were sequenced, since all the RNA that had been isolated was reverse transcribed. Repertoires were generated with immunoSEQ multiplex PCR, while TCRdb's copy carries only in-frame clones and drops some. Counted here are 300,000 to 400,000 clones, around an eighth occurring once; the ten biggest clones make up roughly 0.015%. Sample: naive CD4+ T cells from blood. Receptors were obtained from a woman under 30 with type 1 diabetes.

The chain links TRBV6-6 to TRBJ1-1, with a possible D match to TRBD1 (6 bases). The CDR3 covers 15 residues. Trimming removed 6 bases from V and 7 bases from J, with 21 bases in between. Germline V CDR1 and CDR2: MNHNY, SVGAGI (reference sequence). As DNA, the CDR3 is TGTGCCAGCAGGTCAAATTACAGGGTTGGGGGTGAAGCTTTCTTT. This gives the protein CASRSNYRVGGEAFF.

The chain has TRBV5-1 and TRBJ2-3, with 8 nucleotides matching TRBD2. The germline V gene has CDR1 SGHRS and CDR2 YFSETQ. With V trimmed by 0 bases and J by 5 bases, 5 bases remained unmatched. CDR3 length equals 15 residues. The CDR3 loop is CASSLGSGGLDTQYF. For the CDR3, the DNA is TGCGCCAGCAGCTTGGGCTCGGGAGGGCTAGATACGCAGTATTTT.

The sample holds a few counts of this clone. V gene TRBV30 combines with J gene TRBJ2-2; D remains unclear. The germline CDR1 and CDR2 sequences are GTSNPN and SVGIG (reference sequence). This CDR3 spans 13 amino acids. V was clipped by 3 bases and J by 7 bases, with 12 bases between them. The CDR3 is CAWRAVRFGELFF. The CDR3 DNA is TGTGCCTGGAGGGCCGTAAGATTCGGGGAGCTGTTTTTT.

The CDR3 DNA reads TGTGCCAGCAGCTTAGTTAGGGGCGGTCTCACTGAAGCTTTCTTT. The encoded protein is CASSLVRGGLTEAFF. This chain joins TRBV11-3 and TRBJ1-1; D might be TRBD1 (5 bases). The germline V gene has CDR1 SGHNT and CDR2 YENEEA. The CDR3 extends over 15 amino acids. The V end lost 1 base, the J end lost 4 bases, and 13 bases lay between the germline ends.

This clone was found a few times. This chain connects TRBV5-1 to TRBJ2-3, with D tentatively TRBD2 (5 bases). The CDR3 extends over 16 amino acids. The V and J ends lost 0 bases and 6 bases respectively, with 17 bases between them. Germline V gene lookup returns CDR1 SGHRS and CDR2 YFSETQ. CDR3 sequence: CASSLGSASSSDTQYF. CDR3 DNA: TGCGCCAGCAGCTTGGGTAGCGCATCCAGCTCGGATACGCAGTATTTT.

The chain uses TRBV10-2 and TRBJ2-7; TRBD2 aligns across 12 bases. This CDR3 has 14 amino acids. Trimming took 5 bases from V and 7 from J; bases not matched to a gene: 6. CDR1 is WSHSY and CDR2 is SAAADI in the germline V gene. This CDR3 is CASSPPGLAGEQYV. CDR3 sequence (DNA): TGCGCCAGCAGTCCCCCTGGACTAGCGGGGGAGCAGTACGTC.

The CDR3 protein is CATRAGVYEQYF. CDR3 nucleotides: TGTGCCACCCGAGCGGGAGTCTACGAGCAGTACTTC. This chain links TRBV11-2 with TRBJ2-7; TRBD2 agrees at 8 bases. V trimming: 10 bases; J trimming: 3 bases; junction bases outside the gene matches: 5. The CDR3 runs 12 residues. Per germline, CDR1 SGHAT and CDR2 FQNNGV.

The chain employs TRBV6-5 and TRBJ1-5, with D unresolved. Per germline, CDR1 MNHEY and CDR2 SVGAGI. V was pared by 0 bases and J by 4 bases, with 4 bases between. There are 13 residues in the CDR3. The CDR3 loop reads CASSYSRNQPQHF. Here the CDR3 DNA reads TGTGCCAGCAGTTACTCCCGGAATCAGCCCCAGCATTTT.

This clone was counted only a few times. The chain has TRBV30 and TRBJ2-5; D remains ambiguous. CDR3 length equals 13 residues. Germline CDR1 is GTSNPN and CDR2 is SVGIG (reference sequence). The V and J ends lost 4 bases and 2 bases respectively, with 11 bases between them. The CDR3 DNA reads TGTGCCTGGAATTCGGTCCTTCAAGAGACCCAGTACTTC. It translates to CAWNSVLQETQYF.

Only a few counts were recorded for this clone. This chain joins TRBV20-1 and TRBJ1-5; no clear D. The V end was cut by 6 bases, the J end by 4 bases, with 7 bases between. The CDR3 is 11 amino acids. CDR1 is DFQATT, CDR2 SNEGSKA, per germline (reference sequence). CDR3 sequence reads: CSAAGNQPQHF. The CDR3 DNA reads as TGCAGTGCCGCGGGGAATCAGCCCCAGCATTTT.

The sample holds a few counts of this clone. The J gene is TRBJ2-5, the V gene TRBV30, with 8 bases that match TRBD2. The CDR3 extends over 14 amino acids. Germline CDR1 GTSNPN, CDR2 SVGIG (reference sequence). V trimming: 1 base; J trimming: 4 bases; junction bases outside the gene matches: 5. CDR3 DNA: TGTGCCTGGAGTGCTTGGACTAGCAGAGAGACCCAGTACTTC. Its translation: CAWSAWTSRETQYF.

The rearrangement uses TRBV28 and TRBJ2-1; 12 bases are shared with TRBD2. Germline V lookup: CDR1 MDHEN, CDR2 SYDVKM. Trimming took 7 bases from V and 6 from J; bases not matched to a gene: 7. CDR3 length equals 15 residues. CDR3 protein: CASTRTSGKRNEQFF. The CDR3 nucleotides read TGTGCCAGCACCCGGACTAGCGGGAAACGCAATGAGCAGTTCTTC.

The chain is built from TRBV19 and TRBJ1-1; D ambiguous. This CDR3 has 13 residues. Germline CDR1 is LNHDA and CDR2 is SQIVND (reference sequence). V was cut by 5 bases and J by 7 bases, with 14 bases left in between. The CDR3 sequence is CASSHVGSYEAFF. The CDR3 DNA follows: TGTGCCAGTAGTCACGTGGGGAGTTATGAAGCTTTCTTT.

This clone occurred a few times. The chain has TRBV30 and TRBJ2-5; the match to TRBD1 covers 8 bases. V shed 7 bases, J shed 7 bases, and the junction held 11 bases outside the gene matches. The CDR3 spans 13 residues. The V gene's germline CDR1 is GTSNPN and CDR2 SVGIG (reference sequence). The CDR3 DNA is TGTGCCTCCAGGGGGCTGAACGTGGGGACCCAGTACTTC. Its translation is CASRGLNVGTQYF. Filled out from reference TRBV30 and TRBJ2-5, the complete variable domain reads SQTIHQWPATLVQPVGSPLSLECTVEGTSNPNLYWYRQAAGRGLQLLFYSVGIGQISSEVPQNLSASRPQDRQFILSSKKLLLSDSGFYLCASRGLNVGTQYFGPGTRLLVL.